This T cell receptor beta chain stems from a study of cytomegalovirus exposure and HLA in healthy donors. Trimming stripped 3 bases from V and 4 bases from J, with 18 bases between. CDR1 is MGHDK, CDR2 SYGVNS, per germline. This CDR3 has 16 residues. General study results and limits: A prior analysis recorded that most TCR beta V segments were productive about 87% or about 30% of the time.

Note on this clone: Antigen: not known.

It was with 60 Vbeta and 13 Jbeta primers that the PCR ran. Clones were read by immunoSEQ multiplex PCR, and TCRdb kept only the in-frame ones, dropping some. The table records over 20,000 clones, 70% of them present only once. The clonotype originates from a woman aged 45-60 years in good health and CMV-seronegative. Sequenced material: PBMCs. The chain has TRBV25-1 and TRBJ2-5, with D maybe TRBD1 (6 bases). The CDR3: CASSDAGRGLGETQYF. In DNA, the CDR3 is TGTGCCAGCAGTGACGCCGGCAGGGGTTTGGGAGAGACCCAGTACTTC.